This T cell receptor (beta chain) was found in a study of shared clonotypes between healthy human individuals. Germline trimming cut 1 base from V and 6 bases from J; bases unmatched to any gene: 6. The germline V gene encodes CDR1 MNHEY and CDR2 SVGAGI. CDR3 length equals 15 residues. An approximately 220 ng quantity of DNA, tens of thousands of T cell genomes, went into the sorted-subset replicate PCRs. Profiling relied on immunoSEQ multiplex PCR, and the TCRdb table lists in-frame clones only, not all of them. Of over 2 million clones listed, roughly 96% are singletons. This clonotype was obtained from a man between 18 and 29 years old in good health. The V and J genes are TRBV6-5 and TRBJ2-7; 10 bases fit TRBD1. The sequenced sample consisted of naive CD4+ T cells sorted from blood. The subset denotes: CD45RA+ positively selected. CDR3 residues: CASSYWGQGKSEQYF. The CDR3 DNA follows: TGTGCCAGCAGTTACTGGGGACAGGGGAAGTCCGAGCAGTACTTC.